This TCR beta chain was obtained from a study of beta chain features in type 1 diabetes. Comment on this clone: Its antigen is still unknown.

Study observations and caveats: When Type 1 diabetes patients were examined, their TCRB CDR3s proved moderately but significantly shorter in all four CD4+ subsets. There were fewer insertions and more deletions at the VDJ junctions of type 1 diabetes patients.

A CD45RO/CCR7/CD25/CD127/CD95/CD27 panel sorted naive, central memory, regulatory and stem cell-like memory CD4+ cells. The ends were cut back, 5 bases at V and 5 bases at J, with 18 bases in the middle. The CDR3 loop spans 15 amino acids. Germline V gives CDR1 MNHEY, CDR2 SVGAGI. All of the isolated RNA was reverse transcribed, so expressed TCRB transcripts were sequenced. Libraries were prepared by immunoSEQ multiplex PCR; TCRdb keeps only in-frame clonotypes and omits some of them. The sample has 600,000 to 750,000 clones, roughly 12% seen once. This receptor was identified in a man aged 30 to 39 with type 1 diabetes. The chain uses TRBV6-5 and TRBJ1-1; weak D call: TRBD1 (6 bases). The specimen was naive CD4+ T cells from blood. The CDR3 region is CASSRLPGEGTEAFF. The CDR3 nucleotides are TGTGCCAGCAGTCGACTCCCAGGGGAAGGGACTGAAGCTTTCTTT.